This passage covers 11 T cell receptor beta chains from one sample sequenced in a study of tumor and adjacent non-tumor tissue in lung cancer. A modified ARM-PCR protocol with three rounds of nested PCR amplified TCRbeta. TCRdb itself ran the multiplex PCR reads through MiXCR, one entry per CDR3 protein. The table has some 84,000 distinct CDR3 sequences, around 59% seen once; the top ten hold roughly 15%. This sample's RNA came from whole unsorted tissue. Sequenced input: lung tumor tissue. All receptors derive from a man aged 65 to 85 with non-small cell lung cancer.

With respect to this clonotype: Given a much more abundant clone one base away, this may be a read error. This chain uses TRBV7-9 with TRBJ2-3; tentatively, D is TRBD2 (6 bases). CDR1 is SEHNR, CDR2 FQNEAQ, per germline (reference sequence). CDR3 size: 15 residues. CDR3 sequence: CPSSFVGSSTDTQYF. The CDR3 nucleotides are TGTCCCAGCAGCTTCGTCGGGAGTAGCACAGATACGCAGTATTTT.

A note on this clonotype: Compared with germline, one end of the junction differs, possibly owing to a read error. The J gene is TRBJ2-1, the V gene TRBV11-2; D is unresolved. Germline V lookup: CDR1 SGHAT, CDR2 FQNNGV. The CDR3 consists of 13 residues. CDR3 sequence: CTSKSGLHNEQFF. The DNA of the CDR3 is TGTACCAGCAAGAGTGGCCTGCACAATGAGCAGTTCTTC.

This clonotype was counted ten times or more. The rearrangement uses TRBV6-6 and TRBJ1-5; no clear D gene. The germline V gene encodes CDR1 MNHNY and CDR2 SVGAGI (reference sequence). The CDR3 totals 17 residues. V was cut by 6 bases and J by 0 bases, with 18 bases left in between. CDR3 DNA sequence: TGTGCCAGCAGATCCCGTGAAGGGAAATATAGCAATCAGCCCCAGCATTTT. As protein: CASRSREGKYSNQPQHF.

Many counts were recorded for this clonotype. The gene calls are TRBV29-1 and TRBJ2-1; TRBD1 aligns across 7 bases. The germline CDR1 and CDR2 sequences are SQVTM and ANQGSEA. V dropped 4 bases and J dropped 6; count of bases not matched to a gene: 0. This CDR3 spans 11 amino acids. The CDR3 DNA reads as TGCAGCGTTGGACAGGGCAATGAGCAGTTCTTC. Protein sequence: CSVGQGNEQFF.

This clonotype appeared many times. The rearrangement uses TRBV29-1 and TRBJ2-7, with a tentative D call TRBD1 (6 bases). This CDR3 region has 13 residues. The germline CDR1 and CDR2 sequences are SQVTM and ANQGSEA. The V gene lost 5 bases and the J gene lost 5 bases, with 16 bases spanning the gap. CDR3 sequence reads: CSVRPGAWDEQYF. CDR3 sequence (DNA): TGCAGCGTTCGACCAGGGGCTTGGGACGAGCAGTACTTC.

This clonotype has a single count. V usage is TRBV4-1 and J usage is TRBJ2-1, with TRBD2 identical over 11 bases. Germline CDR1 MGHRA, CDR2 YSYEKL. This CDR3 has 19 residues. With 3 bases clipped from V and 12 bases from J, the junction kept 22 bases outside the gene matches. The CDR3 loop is CASSHTGISGGACVLGQFF. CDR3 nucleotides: TGCGCCAGCAGCCATACCGGGATTAGCGGGGGGGCCTGTGTTTTGGGGCAGTTCTTC.

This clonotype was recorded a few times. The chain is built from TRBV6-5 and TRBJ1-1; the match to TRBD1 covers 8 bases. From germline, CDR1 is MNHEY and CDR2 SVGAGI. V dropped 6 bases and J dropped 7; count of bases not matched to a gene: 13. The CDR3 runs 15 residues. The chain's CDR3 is CASRIAAGGAFEAFF. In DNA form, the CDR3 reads TGTGCCAGCAGGATCGCGGCAGGGGGCGCGTTTGAAGCTTTCTTT.

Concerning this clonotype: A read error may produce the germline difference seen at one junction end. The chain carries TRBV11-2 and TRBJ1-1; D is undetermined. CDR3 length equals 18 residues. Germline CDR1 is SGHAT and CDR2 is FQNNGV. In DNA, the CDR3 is TGTGCCAACAGCGGGCATCGTGCGACAATCTTTAGGGAGATTGAAGCTTTCTTT. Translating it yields CANSGHRATIFREIEAFF.

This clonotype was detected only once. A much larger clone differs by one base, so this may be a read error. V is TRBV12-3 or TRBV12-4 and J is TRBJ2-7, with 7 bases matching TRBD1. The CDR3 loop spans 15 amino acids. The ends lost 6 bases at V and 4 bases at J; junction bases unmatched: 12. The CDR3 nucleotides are TGTGCCAGCAGCCTTTTAGGGACAGAGAGTTACGAGCAGTACTTC. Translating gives CASSLLGTESYEQYF.

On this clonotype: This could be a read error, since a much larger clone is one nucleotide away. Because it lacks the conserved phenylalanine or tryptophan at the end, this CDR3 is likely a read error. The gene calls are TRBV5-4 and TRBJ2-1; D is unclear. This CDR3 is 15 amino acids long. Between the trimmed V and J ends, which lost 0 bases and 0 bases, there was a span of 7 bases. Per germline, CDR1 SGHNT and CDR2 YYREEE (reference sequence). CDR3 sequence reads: CASSLDPGSYNEQFL. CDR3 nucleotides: TGTGCCAGCAGCTTGGATCCGGGCTCCTACAATGAGCAGTTCTTA.

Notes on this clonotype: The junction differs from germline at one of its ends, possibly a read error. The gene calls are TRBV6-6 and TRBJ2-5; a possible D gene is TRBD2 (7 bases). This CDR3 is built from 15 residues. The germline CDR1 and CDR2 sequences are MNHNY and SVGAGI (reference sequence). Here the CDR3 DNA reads TGTACCAGCAGTTACTTTATGGGGGGGCAAGAGACCCAGTATTTC. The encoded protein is CTSSYFMGGQETQYF.